These 7 T cell receptor beta chains share one sample of origin, sequenced in a study of shared clonotypes between healthy human individuals. The assay was immunoSEQ multiplex PCR, and TCRdb's table has in-frame clones only and misses some. The table lists about 2.4 million clones, around 90% of them singletons. The sequenced material came from naive CD4+ T cells sorted from blood. Subset reported: CD45RA+ positively selected. Receptors were obtained from a man aged 18 to 30 in good health.

This chain connects TRBV7-8 to TRBJ2-5; TRBD1 matches at 8 bases. Germline CDR1 reads SGHVS; CDR2 reads FQNEAQ. V trimming: 1 base; J trimming: 1 base; junction bases outside the gene matches: 20. The CDR3 is 21 amino acids. CDR3 amino acids: CASSLESDRAVFGGLQETQYF. The DNA of the CDR3 is TGTGCCAGCAGCTTAGAGTCGGACAGGGCGGTTTTCGGAGGGCTCCAAGAGACCCAGTACTTC.

This chain links TRBV6-1 with TRBJ1-4; no firm D call. The CDR3 is 11 residues long. The germline V gene encodes CDR1 MNHNS and CDR2 SASEGT. V was pared by 7 bases and J by 5 bases, with 5 bases between. The CDR3 DNA is TGTGCCAGCAACAAGAATGAAAAACTGTTTTTT. Its protein product is CASNKNEKLFF.

This sequence joins TRBV19 and TRBJ2-1; 9 nucleotides agree with TRBD2. The germline CDR1 and CDR2 sequences are LNHDA and SQIVND (reference sequence). The CDR3 has 17 amino acids. Trimming cost V 5 bases and J 0 bases; bases outside gene matches: 8. The DNA of the CDR3 is TGTGCCAGTAGTTTTGCCCTTAGCGGGAGCTCCTACAATGAGCAGTTCTTC. Protein sequence: CASSFALSGSSYNEQFF.

This clone turned up a few times. CDR3 bases: TGTGCCAGCAGTGAACGGGGGGGCAGGGAAGGATCACCCCTCCACTTT. Encoded protein: CASSERGGREGSPLHF. J is TRBJ1-6 and V is TRBV25-1; maybe TRBD1 (6 bases). V was clipped by 2 bases and J by 10 bases, with 18 bases between them. CDR1 MGHDK and CDR2 SYGVNS come from the germline V gene. The CDR3 has 16 residues.

This chain joins TRBV7-8 and TRBJ1-2, with TRBD1 as a possible D gene (5 bases). This CDR3 is built from 15 residues. V dropped 0 bases and J dropped 2 bases, with 10 bases sitting between them. Germline values: CDR1 SGHVS, CDR2 FQNEAQ. This CDR3 reads CASSLADRPNYGYTF. The CDR3 DNA reads TGTGCCAGCAGCTTAGCTGACAGACCCAACTATGGCTACACCTTC. Together with reference TRBV7-8 and TRBJ1-2, the CDR3 gives the full variable domain: GAGVSQSPRYKVAKRGQDVALRCDPISGHVSLFWYQQALGQGPEFLTYFQNEAQLDKSGLPSDRFFAERPEGSVSTLKIQRTQQEDSAVYLCASSLADRPNYGYTFGSGTRLTVV.

V usage is TRBV28 and J usage is TRBJ2-5, with D possibly matching TRBD1 (5 bases). The CDR3 length is 15 residues. Germline V gene data show CDR1 as MDHEN and CDR2 as SYDVKM. Deletions cut 6 bases from V and 7 bases from J, with 21 bases between. CDR3 residues: CASSRPFGQGGTQYF. CDR3 DNA: TGTGCCAGCAGCCGACCCTTCGGTCAGGGCGGGACCCAGTACTTC.

This clone was seen once. The rearrangement links TRBV18 to TRBJ2-3; either TRBD1 or TRBD2 may supply D (5 bases each). Per germline, CDR1 KGHSH and CDR2 LQKENI. Trimming removed 2 bases from V and 1 base from J, with 10 bases in between. CDR3 length equals 15 residues. CDR3 in DNA: TGTGCCAGCTCACCATCTCTGGGGGGCACAGATACGCAGTATTTT. Its translation: CASSPSLGGTDTQYF.